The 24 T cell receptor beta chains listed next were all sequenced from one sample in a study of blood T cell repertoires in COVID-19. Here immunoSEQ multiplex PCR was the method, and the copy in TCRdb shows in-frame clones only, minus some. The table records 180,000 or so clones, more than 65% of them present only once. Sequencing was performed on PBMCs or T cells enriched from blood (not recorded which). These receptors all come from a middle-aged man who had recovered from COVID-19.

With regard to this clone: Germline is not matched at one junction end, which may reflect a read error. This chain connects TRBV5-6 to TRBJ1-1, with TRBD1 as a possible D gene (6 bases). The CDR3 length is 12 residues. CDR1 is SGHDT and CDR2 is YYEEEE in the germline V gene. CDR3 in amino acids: CASSFRGPDAFF. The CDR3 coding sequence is TGTGCCAGCAGCTTCAGGGGTCCTGACGCTTTCTTT.

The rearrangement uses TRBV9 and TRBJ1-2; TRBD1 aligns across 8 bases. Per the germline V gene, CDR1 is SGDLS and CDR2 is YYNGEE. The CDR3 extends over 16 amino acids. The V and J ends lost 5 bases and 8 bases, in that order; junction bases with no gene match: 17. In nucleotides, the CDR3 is TGTGCCAGCAGTCTCCAGGGGGCGGACCGGTGGAGAGGCTACACCTTC. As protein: CASSLQGADRWRGYTF.

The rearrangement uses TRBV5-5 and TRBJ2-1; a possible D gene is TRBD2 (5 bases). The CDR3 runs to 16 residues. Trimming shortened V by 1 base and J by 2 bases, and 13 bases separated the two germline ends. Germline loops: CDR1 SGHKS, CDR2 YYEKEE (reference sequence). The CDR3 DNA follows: TGTGCCAGCAGCTTGTTCCGGGGTACTGCCTACAATGAGCAGTTCTTC. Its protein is CASSLFRGTAYNEQFF.

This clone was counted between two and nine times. The chain's CDR3 is CASSFIGTDNSPLHF. CDR3 coding DNA: TGTGCCAGCAGTTTCATAGGGACAGATAATTCACCCCTCCACTTT. The J gene is TRBJ1-6, the V gene TRBV28; 7 bases align to TRBD1. This CDR3 has 15 residues. Trimming took 3 bases from V and 5 from J; bases not matched to a gene: 4. Germline V lookup: CDR1 MDHEN, CDR2 SYDVKM. Full variable domain (missing parts from reference TRBV28 and TRBJ1-6): DVKVTQSSRYLVKRTGEKVFLECVQDMDHENMFWYRQDPGLGLRLIYFSYDVKMKEKGDIPEGYSVSREKKERFSLILESASTNQTSMYLCASSFIGTDNSPLHFGNGTRLTVT.

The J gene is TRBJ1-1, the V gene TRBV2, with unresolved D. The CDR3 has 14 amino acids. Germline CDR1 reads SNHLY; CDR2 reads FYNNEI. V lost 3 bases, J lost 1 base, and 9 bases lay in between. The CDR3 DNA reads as TGTGCCAGCAGTGATTTGGTCAGGAACACTGAAGCTTTCTTT. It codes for CASSDLVRNTEAFF.

CDR3 DNA: TGCGCCAGCAGCCAAGGTATCTCTACAGCAGGGGGAGATACGCAGTATTTT. It encodes CASSQGISTAGGDTQYF. The rearrangement links TRBV4-1 to TRBJ2-3; 7 nucleotides match TRBD1. Germline CDR1 MGHRA, CDR2 YSYEKL. J gave up 5 bases and V 1 base, and 12 bases lay outside the gene matches. The CDR3 is 17 residues long.

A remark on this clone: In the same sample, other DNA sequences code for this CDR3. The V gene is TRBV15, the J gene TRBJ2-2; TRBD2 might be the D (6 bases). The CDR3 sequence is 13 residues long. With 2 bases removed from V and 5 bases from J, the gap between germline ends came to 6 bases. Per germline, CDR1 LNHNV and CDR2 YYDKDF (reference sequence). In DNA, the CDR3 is TGTGCCACCAGCAGACGGGGGACCGGGGAGCTGTTTTTT. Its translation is CATSRRGTGELFF.

The CDR3: CASSQGPNTEAFF. DNA for the CDR3: TGCGCCAGCAGCCAGGGCCCGAACACTGAAGCTTTCTTT. V and J are TRBV4-1 and TRBJ1-1; D unresolved. CDR1 and CDR2 (germline): MGHRA, YSYEKL. Trimming cost V 3 bases and J 1 base, with 6 bases left between them. The CDR3 covers 13 residues.

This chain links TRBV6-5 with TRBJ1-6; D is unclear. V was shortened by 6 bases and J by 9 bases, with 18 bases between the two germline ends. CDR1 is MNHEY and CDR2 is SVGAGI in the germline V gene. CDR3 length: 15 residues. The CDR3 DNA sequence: TGTGCCAGCAGAGCCGCCGACATCCTTACTTCACCCCTCCACTTT. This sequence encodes CASRAADILTSPLHF.

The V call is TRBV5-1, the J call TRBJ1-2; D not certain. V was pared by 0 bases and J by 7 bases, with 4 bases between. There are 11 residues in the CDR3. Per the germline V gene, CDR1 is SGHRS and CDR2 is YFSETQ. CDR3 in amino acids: CASSLDSGYTF. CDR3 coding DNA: TGCGCCAGCAGCTTGGACAGTGGCTACACCTTC.

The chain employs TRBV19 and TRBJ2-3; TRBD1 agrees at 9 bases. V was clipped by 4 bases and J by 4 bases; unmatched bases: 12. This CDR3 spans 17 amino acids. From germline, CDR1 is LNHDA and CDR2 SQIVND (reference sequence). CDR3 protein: CASSRHYRGQIADTQYF. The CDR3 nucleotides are TGTGCCAGTAGTAGGCATTACAGGGGGCAAATAGCAGATACGCAGTATTTT. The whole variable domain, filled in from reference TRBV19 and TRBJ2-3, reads DGGITQSPKYLFRKEGQNVTLSCEQNLNHDAMYWYRQDPGQGLRLIYYSQIVNDFQKGDIAEGYSVSREKKESFPLTVTSAQKNPTAFYLCASSRHYRGQIADTQYFGPGTRLTVL.

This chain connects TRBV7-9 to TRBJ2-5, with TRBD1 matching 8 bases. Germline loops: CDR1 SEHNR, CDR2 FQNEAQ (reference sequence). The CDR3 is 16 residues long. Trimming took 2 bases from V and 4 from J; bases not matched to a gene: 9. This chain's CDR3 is CASSLIRQGIGETQYF. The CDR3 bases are TGTGCCAGCAGCTTAATACGACAGGGGATTGGAGAGACCCAGTACTTC.

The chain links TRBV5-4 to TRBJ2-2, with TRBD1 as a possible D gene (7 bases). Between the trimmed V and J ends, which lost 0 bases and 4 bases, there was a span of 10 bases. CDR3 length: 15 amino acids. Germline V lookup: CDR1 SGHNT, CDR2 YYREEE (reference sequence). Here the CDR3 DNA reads TGTGCCAGCAGCTTGGTGGAGGGGGCCACCGGGGAGCTGTTTTTT. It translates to CASSLVEGATGELFF.

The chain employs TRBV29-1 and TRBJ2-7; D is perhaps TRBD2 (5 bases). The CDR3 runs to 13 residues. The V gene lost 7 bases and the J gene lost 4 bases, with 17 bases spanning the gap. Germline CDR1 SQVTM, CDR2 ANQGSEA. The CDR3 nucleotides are TGCAGCGCTCTCGGAGGAGCAATTTACGAGCAGTACTTC. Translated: CSALGGAIYEQYF.

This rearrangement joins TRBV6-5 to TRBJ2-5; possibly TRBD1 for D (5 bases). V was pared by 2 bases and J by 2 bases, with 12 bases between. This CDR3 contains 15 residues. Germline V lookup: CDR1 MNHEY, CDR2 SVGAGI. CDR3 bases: TGTGCCAGCAGTTACGGCCCAGGGTCGCAAGAGACCCAGTACTTC. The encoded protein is CASSYGPGSQETQYF.

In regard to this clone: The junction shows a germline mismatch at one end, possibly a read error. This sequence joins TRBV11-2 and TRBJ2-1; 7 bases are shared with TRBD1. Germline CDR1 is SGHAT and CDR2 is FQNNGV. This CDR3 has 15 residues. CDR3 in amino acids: CAGSLSQGTYNEQFF. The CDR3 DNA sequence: TGTGCCGGCAGCTTATCACAGGGGACCTACAATGAGCAGTTCTTC.

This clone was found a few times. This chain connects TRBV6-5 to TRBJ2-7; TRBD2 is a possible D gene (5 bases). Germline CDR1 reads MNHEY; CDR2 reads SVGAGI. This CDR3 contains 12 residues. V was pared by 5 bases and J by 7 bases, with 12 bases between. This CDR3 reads CASSTPPGEQYF. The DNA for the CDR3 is TGTGCCAGCAGTACCCCACCGGGGGAGCAGTACTTC.

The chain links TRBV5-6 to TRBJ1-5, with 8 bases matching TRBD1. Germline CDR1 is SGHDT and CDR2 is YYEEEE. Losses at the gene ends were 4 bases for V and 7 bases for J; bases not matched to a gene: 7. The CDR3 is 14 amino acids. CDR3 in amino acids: CASSETGARQPQHF. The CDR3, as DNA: TGTGCCAGCAGCGAGACAGGGGCGCGACAGCCCCAGCATTTT.

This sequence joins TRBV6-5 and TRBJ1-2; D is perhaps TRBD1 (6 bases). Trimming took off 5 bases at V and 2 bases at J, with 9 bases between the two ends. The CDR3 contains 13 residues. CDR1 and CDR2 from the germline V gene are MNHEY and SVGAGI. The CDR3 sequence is CASSLRGNYGYTF. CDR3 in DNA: TGTGCCAGCAGTCTCAGGGGAAACTATGGCTACACCTTC.

The CDR3 loop is CASSPTGSGEYSPLHF. DNA of the CDR3: TGTGCCAGCTCACCGACCGGGTCTGGAGAGTATTCACCCCTCCACTTT. V is TRBV18 and J is TRBJ1-6; D remains ambiguous. Trimming stripped 3 bases from V and 8 bases from J, with 17 bases between. The CDR3 consists of 16 residues. CDR1 is KGHSH, CDR2 LQKENI, per germline. The whole variable domain, remainder taken from reference TRBV18 and TRBJ1-6, is NAGVMQNPRHLVRRRGQEARLRCSPMKGHSHVYWYRQLPEEGLKFMVYLQKENIIDESGMPKERFSAEFPKEGPSILRIQQVVRGDSAAYFCASSPTGSGEYSPLHFGNGTRLTVT.

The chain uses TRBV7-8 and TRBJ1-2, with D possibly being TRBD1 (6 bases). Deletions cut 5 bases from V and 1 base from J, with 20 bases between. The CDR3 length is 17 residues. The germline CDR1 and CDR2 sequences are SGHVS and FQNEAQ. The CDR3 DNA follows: TGTGCCAGCAGCCCCAGCGGGGGCTCCTACTTTAACTATGGCTACACCTTC. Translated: CASSPSGGSYFNYGYTF.

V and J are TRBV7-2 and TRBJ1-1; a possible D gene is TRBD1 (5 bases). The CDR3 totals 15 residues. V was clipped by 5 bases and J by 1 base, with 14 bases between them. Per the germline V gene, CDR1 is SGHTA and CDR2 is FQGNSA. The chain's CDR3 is CASSAGGARNTEAFF. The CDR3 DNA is TGTGCCAGCAGCGCCGGAGGGGCACGGAACACTGAAGCTTTCTTT. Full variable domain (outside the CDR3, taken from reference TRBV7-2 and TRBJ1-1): GAGVSQSPSNKVTEKGKDVELRCDPISGHTALYWYRQSLGQGLEFLIYFQGNSAPDKSGLPSDRFSAERTGGSVSTLTIQRTQQEDSAVYLCASSAGGARNTEAFFGQGTRLTVV.

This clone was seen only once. The CDR3: CASSLDRMAEAFF. DNA of the CDR3: TGCGCCAGCAGCTTGGACAGGATGGCTGAAGCTTTCTTT. The rearrangement links TRBV5-1 to TRBJ1-1; perhaps TRBD1 as D (5 bases). Deletions cut 0 bases from V and 6 bases from J, with 9 bases between. CDR1 SGHRS and CDR2 YFSETQ come from the germline V gene. The CDR3 is made up of 13 amino acids.

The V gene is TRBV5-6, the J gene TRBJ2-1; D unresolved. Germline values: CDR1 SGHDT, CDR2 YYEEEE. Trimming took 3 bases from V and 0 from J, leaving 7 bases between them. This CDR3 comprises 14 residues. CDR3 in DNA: TGTGCCAGCAGCTCCCTAAGCTCCTACAATGAGCAGTTCTTC. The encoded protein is CASSSLSSYNEQFF.